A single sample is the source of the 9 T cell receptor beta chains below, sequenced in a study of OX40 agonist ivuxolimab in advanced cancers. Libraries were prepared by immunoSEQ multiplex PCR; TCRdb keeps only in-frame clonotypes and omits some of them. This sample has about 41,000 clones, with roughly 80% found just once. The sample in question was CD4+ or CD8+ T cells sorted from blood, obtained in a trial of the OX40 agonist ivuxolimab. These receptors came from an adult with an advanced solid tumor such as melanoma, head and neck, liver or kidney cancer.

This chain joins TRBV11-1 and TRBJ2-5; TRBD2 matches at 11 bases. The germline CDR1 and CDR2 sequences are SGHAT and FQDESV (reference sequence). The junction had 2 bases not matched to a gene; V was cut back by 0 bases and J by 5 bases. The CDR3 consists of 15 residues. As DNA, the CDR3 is TGTGCCAGCAGCTTAGCGCCTAGCGGGGGGGAGACCCAGTACTTC. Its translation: CASSLAPSGGETQYF. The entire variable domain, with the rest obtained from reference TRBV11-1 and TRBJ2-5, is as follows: EAEVAQSPRYKITEKSQAVAFWCDPISGHATLYWYRQILGQGPELLVQFQDESVVDDSQLPKDRFSAERLKGVDSTLKIQPAELGDSAMYLCASSLAPSGGETQYFGPGTRLLVL.

CDR3 sequence reads: CASSPDSPYEQYF. For the CDR3, the DNA is TGTGCCAGCTCGCCGGACAGCCCCTACGAGCAGTACTTC. The rearrangement uses TRBV18 and TRBJ2-7; possible D gene TRBD1, 6 bases. CDR1 is KGHSH and CDR2 is LQKENI in the germline V gene. The CDR3 consists of 13 residues. The germline V and J ends were trimmed by 6 bases and 2 bases, with 11 bases remaining between them. Drawing the rest from reference TRBV18 and TRBJ2-7, the complete variable domain is NAGVMQNPRHLVRRRGQEARLRCSPMKGHSHVYWYRQLPEEGLKFMVYLQKENIIDESGMPKERFSAEFPKEGPSILRIQQVVRGDSAAYFCASSPDSPYEQYFGPGTRLTVT.

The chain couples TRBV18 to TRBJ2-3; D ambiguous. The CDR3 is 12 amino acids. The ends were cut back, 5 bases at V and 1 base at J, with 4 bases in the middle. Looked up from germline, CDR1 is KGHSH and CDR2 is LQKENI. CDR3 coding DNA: TGTGCCAGCTCAGGTGGCACAGATACGCAGTATTTT. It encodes CASSGGTDTQYF. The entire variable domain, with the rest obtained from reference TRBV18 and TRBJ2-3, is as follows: NAGVMQNPRHLVRRRGQEARLRCSPMKGHSHVYWYRQLPEEGLKFMVYLQKENIIDESGMPKERFSAEFPKEGPSILRIQQVVRGDSAAYFCASSGGTDTQYFGPGTRLTVL.

CDR3 amino acids: CASSDLGDKGYGYTF. CDR3 in DNA: TGTGCCAGCAGCGATTTAGGGGATAAGGGCTATGGCTACACCTTC. The chain couples TRBV27 to TRBJ1-2, with D possibly being TRBD1 (5 bases). Germline CDR1 MNHEY, CDR2 SMNVEV (reference sequence). This CDR3 spans 15 amino acids. Trimming left V 6 bases short and J 4 bases short, with 18 bases between.

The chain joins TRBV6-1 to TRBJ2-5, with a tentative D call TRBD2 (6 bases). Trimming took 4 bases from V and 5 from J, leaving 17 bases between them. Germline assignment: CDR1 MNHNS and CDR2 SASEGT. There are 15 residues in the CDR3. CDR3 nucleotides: TGTGCCAGCAGTGGACCGGGACTTGGATCGGAGACCCAGTACTTC. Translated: CASSGPGLGSETQYF.

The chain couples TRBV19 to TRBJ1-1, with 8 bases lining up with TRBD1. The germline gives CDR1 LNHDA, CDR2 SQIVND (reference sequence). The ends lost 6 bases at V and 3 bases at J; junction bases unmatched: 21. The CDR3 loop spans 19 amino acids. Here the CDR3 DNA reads TGTGCCAGTAGCCGTACTCCAGTCTTAGACAGGGGAGGCCACACTGAAGCTTTCTTT. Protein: CASSRTPVLDRGGHTEAFF. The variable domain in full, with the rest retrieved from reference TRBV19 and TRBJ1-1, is DGGITQSPKYLFRKEGQNVTLSCEQNLNHDAMYWYRQDPGQGLRLIYYSQIVNDFQKGDIAEGYSVSREKKESFPLTVTSAQKNPTAFYLCASSRTPVLDRGGHTEAFFGQGTRLTVV.

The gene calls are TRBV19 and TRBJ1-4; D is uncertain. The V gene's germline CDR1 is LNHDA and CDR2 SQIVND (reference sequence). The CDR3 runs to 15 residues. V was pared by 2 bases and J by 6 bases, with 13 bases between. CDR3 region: CASSITKLADEKLFF. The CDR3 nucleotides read TGTGCCAGTAGTATAACTAAGCTGGCGGATGAAAAACTGTTTTTT. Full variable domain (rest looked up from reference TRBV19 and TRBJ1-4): DGGITQSPKYLFRKEGQNVTLSCEQNLNHDAMYWYRQDPGQGLRLIYYSQIVNDFQKGDIAEGYSVSREKKESFPLTVTSAQKNPTAFYLCASSITKLADEKLFFGSGTQLSVL.

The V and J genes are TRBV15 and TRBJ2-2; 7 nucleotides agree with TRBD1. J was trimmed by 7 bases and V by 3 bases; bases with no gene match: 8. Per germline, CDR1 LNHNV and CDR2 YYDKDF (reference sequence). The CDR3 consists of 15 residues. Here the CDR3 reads CATSRIGQVGGELFF. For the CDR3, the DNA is TGTGCCACCAGCAGGATCGGACAGGTCGGCGGGGAGCTGTTTTTT.

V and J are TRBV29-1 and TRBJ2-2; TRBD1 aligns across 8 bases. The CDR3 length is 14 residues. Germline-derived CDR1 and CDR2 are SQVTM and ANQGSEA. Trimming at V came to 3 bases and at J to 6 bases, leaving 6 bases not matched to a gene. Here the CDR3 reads CSVDERTGSGELFF. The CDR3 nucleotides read TGCAGCGTTGACGAACGGACAGGGTCCGGGGAGCTGTTTTTT.